Following are 2 T cell receptor beta chains from one sample sequenced in a study of Tregs in tolerant kidney transplant recipients. TCRdb's table, derived via immunoSEQ multiplex PCR, lists solely in-frame clones and lacks some. The sample has tens of thousands of clones; the top ten hold around 0.8%. The material was CD4+ T cells from blood, obtained before the transplant. The receptor source for this set is a human donor who received a combined kidney and bone marrow transplant.

Concerning this clone: The read terminates 3 residues before the CDR3 end, so the remaining end is supplied by the germline J gene. V gene TRBV18 combines with J gene TRBJ1-1; no firm D call. CDR1 KGHSH and CDR2 LQKENI come from the germline V gene. Trimming shortened V by 0 bases and J by 0 bases, and 11 bases separated the two germline ends. This CDR3 has 16 residues. Here the CDR3 reads CASSPPSGYMNTEAFF. The covered CDR3 bases are TGTGCCAGCTCACCACCGTCGGGGTATATGAACACTGAA.

For this clone: The sequenced fragment ends 3 residues before the CDR3 boundary, so the rest is inferred from the germline J gene. The rearrangement links TRBV6-2 or TRBV6-3 to TRBJ2-7; TRBD2 agrees at 10 bases. The length of the CDR3 is 17 residues. V trimming: 10 bases; J trimming: 1 base; junction bases outside the gene matches: 16. Germline V gene data show CDR1 as MNHEY and CDR2 as SVGEGT. Incomplete CDR3 DNA: TGTGCCACCACCTTGTGGGCTAGCGGGAGAAGGTCCTACGAG. Its protein is CATTLWASGRRSYE. The complete CDR3 reads CATTLWASGRRSYEQYF.